The 21 T cell receptor beta chains in this list originate from one sample, sequenced in a study of T cell clones after liver transplantation (dated by TCRdb to about 2019). Library construction relied on the immunoSEQ multiplex PCR assay. TCRdb took this table from immuneACCESS and kept in-frame rearrangements with V and J called. Such tables lack part of the clones; where checked against another copy, unresolved V genes explain under half of the gap, and the rest is unexplained. Recorded for this sample are 25,000 to 40,000 clones; around 94% of them occurred a single time. The ten largest clones represent about 25% of the sample. Material: CD8+ T cells from blood, obtained 12 months after liver transplant. The receptors stem from a human patient who received a liver transplant. Following transplantation, T cells from the graft donor may be among those present.

The J gene is TRBJ2-5, the V gene TRBV2; D gene unclear. This CDR3 has 14 residues. Germline CDR1 SNHLY, CDR2 FYNNEI. Between the trimmed V and J ends, which lost 7 bases and 2 bases, there was a span of 14 bases. In nucleotides, the CDR3 is TGTGCCAGCACTGGGCAGACCTTACAAGAGACCCAGTACTTC. This codes for CASTGQTLQETQYF.

The chain links TRBV19 to TRBJ1-1; the match to TRBD1 covers 7 bases. The CDR3 spans 13 residues. The junction had 1 base not matched to a gene; V was cut back by 5 bases and J by 1 base. Germline CDR1 and CDR2: LNHDA and SQIVND (reference sequence). CDR3 nucleotide sequence: TGTGCCAGTAGTGGGACAGAGAACACTGAAGCTTTCTTT. Amino acid sequence: CASSGTENTEAFF.

The rearrangement joins TRBV11-2 to TRBJ2-7; D uncertain. The CDR3 is made up of 12 amino acids. Germline V CDR1 and CDR2: SGHAT, FQNNGV. Trimming pared 2 bases from V and 9 bases from J, leaving 11 bases between. The CDR3 reads CASSLMGYSQYF. CDR3 nucleotide sequence: TGTGCCAGCAGCTTAATGGGCTATTCGCAGTACTTC.

The chain joins TRBV27 to TRBJ1-1, with 7 positions matching TRBD1. The CDR3 length is 14 residues. CDR1 and CDR2 (germline): MNHEY, SMNVEV (reference sequence). The trim removed 2 bases at V and 8 bases at J, leaving 8 bases unmatched. The CDR3 coding sequence is TGTGCCAGCAGTTTAGACCGGGACAGTTTAGAAGCTTTCTTT. Amino acid sequence: CASSLDRDSLEAFF.

This chain joins TRBV2 and TRBJ1-4; no reliable D call. CDR1 is SNHLY, CDR2 FYNNEI, per germline. V was clipped by 4 bases and J by 8 bases, with 11 bases between them. The CDR3 runs 13 residues. CDR3 in amino acids: CASSVWDLEKLFF. The CDR3 nucleotides read TGTGCCAGCAGTGTCTGGGATTTAGAAAAACTGTTTTTT. Filled out from reference TRBV2 and TRBJ1-4, the complete variable domain reads EPEVTQTPSHQVTQMGQEVILRCVPISNHLYFYWYRQILGQKVEFLVSFYNNEISEKSEIFDDQFSVERPDGSNFTLKIRSTKLEDSAMYFCASSVWDLEKLFFGSGTQLSVL.

The rearrangement links TRBV27 to TRBJ2-7, with D hard to call. The CDR3 is 14 residues long. Germline lookup yields CDR1 MNHEY and CDR2 SMNVEV (reference sequence). Trimming stripped 0 bases from V and 3 bases from J, with 9 bases between. The CDR3 loop is CASSLSVSIYEQYF. CDR3 coding DNA: TGTGCCAGCAGTTTATCTGTATCGATCTACGAGCAGTACTTC.

The V call is TRBV14, the J call TRBJ1-1; 8 bases map to TRBD1. V trimming: 5 bases; J trimming: 0 bases; junction bases outside the gene matches: 11. The CDR3 is made up of 17 amino acids. Germline loops: CDR1 SGHDN, CDR2 FVKESK. In DNA, the CDR3 is TGTGCCAGCAGCAATAATCCCGGACAGGGTATGAACACTGAAGCTTTCTTT. As protein: CASSNNPGQGMNTEAFF.

The genes are TRBV28 and TRBJ2-2; D unresolved. V was pared by 3 bases and J by 4 bases, with 12 bases between. Germline V gives CDR1 MDHEN, CDR2 SYDVKM. This CDR3 contains 15 residues. The CDR3 sequence: CASSLPRSVTGELFF. Here the CDR3 DNA reads TGTGCCAGCAGTTTGCCTAGGTCGGTCACCGGGGAGCTGTTTTTT.

The chain has TRBV23-1 and TRBJ2-7; the D call may be TRBD1 or TRBD2 (5 bases each). TRBV23-1 is an open reading frame whose function is uncertain. V was shortened by 3 bases and J by 2 bases, with 20 bases between the two germline ends. The CDR3 runs to 17 residues. The CDR3 is CASSHTPPPGPTYEQYF. The CDR3 DNA reads TGCGCCAGCAGTCACACTCCGCCCCCGGGGCCCACCTACGAGCAGTACTTC.

This clone has a single count. The chain couples TRBV7-6 to TRBJ2-6; D possibly matches TRBD1 or TRBD2 (5 bases each). This CDR3 contains 18 residues. The V end lost 0 bases, the J end lost 1 base, and 13 bases lay between the germline ends. CDR1 is SGHVS and CDR2 is FNYEAQ in the germline V gene. The CDR3 sequence is CASSLAGTDLSGANVLTF. For the CDR3, the DNA is TGTGCCAGCAGCTTAGCGGGGACCGATTTGTCTGGGGCCAACGTCCTGACTTTC.

The genes are TRBV7-9 and TRBJ2-7; 9 nucleotides agree with TRBD2. The germline gives CDR1 SEHNR, CDR2 FQNEAQ (reference sequence). With 9 bases clipped from V and 0 bases from J, the junction kept 6 bases outside the gene matches. This CDR3 is 14 amino acids long. CDR3 sequence (DNA): TGTGCCAGTAAAGGCGGGAGGGACTCCTACGAGCAGTACTTC. Translating it yields CASKGGRDSYEQYF.

The chain has TRBV19 and TRBJ2-1; D possibly corresponds to TRBD2 (8 bases). This CDR3 region has 16 residues. The germline gives CDR1 LNHDA, CDR2 SQIVND (reference sequence). V was shortened by 3 bases and J by 0 bases, with 12 bases between the two germline ends. This chain's CDR3 is CASSISGTASYNEQFF. The CDR3 region has the DNA TGTGCCAGTAGTATTAGCGGGACAGCCTCCTACAATGAGCAGTTCTTC.

The rearrangement uses TRBV29-1 and TRBJ2-1; 14 positions agree with TRBD2. Germline trimming cut 1 base from V and 8 bases from J; bases unmatched to any gene: 10. The CDR3 is 17 residues long. Germline V CDR1 and CDR2: SQVTM, ANQGSEA. The CDR3 here is CSVEATSGRAVLDEQFF. CDR3 nucleotide sequence: TGCAGCGTTGAAGCGACTAGCGGGAGGGCCGTCCTCGATGAGCAGTTCTTC.

This clone was detected once. The chain employs TRBV2 and TRBJ1-5; D possibly corresponds to TRBD1 (6 bases). Per germline, CDR1 SNHLY and CDR2 FYNNEI. This CDR3 region has 15 residues. V lost 7 bases, J lost 2 bases, and 15 bases lay in between. In DNA, the CDR3 is TGTGCCAGCACCGCCGGGGGGGCGGGCAATCAGCCCCAGCATTTT. Its translation is CASTAGGAGNQPQHF.

The chain employs TRBV5-5 and TRBJ2-7; 8 nucleotides line up with TRBD1. J was trimmed by 4 bases and V by 0 bases; bases with no gene match: 3. From germline, CDR1 is SGHKS and CDR2 YYEKEE (reference sequence). This CDR3 has 14 amino acids. The CDR3 DNA is TGTGCCAGCAGCTTGGGGGACAGGATATACGAGCAGTACTTC. As protein: CASSLGDRIYEQYF.

The CDR3 is CASSPYRWGANVLTF. In nucleotides, the CDR3 is TGTGCCAGCAGCCCCTACCGGTGGGGGGCCAACGTCCTGACTTTC. This chain connects TRBV6-6 to TRBJ2-6, with no clear D. Germline CDR1 is MNHNY and CDR2 is SVGAGI (reference sequence). The CDR3 totals 15 residues. The germline V and J ends were trimmed by 6 bases and 4 bases, with 13 bases remaining between them.

The J gene is TRBJ1-2, the V gene TRBV25-1; D unclear. The CDR3 totals 17 residues. The germline V gene encodes CDR1 MGHDK and CDR2 SYGVNS. The V end was cut by 0 bases, the J end by 3 bases, with 17 bases between. Here the CDR3 reads CASSEYRVGREDYGYTF. The CDR3 DNA follows: TGTGCCAGCAGTGAATATCGCGTGGGCCGAGAAGACTATGGCTACACCTTC.

The rearrangement links TRBV27 to TRBJ2-7; 7 nucleotides agree with TRBD2. CDR1 and CDR2 (germline): MNHEY, SMNVEV (reference sequence). The CDR3 is 15 residues long. J lost 7 bases, V lost 6 bases, and 15 bases had no gene match. The CDR3 is CASSWGGGSAWEQYF. In DNA, the CDR3 is TGTGCCAGCAGCTGGGGGGGAGGGAGCGCGTGGGAGCAGTACTTC.

Details on this clone: It is unclear where the CDR3 begins or ends on the DNA, so no DNA is shown, and the CDR3 is as TCRdb lists it. This sequence joins TRBV21-1 and TRBJ2-5; no DNA check was done on the table's D call, TRBD2. TRBV21-1 is shown as a pseudogene. The CDR3 has 17 amino acids, counting both end residues. This CDR3 is CASSKVGSGSLGETQYF.

The chain employs TRBV27 and TRBJ2-7; TRBD2 might be the D (6 bases). Looked up from germline, CDR1 is MNHEY and CDR2 is SMNVEV (reference sequence). This CDR3 is 15 amino acids long. Trimming cost V 3 bases and J 0 bases, with 12 bases left between them. In nucleotides, the CDR3 is TGTGCCAGCAGTTTTCGGCGGGGCCTCTCCTACGAGCAGTACTTC. Translated, it gives CASSFRRGLSYEQYF.

V gene TRBV5-6 combines with J gene TRBJ2-1; perhaps TRBD2 as D (6 bases). The ends were cut back, 4 bases at V and 3 bases at J, with 11 bases in the middle. The CDR3 loop spans 14 amino acids. Germline V gene lookup returns CDR1 SGHDT and CDR2 YYEEEE. The CDR3 is CASSRGVGYNEQFF. The CDR3 nucleotides read TGTGCCAGCAGCCGCGGGGTCGGCTACAATGAGCAGTTCTTC.